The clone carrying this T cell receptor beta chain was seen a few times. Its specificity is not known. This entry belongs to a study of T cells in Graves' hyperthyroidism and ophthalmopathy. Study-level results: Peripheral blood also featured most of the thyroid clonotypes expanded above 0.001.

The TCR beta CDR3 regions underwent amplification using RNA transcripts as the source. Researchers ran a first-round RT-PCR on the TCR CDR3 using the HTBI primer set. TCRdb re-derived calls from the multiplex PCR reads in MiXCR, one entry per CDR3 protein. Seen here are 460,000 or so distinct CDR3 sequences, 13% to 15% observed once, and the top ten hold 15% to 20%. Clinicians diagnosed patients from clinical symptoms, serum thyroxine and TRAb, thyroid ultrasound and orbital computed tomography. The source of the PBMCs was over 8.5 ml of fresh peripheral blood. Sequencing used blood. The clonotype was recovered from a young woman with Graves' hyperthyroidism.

CDR3 in DNA: TGCAGTGCTAGAGATAGGGGGAGGTCCAACACCGGGGAGCTGTTTTTT. Its protein is CSARDRGRSNTGELFF. The chain employs TRBV20-1 and TRBJ2-2, with D tentatively TRBD1 or TRBD2 (6 bases each). The CDR3 totals 16 residues. V was shortened by 0 bases and J by 2 bases, with 13 bases between the two germline ends. Per the germline V gene, CDR1 is DFQATT and CDR2 is SNEGSKA (reference sequence).